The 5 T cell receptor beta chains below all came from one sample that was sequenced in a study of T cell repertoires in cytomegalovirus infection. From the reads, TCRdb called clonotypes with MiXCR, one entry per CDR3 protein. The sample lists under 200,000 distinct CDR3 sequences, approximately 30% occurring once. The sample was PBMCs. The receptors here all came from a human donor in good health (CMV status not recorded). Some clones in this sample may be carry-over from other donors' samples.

The CDR3 coding sequence is TGTGCCAGCAGCCCACGGACCGGGGAGCTGTTTTTT. It encodes CASSPRTGELFF. The V gene is TRBV7-8, the J gene TRBJ2-2; D gene uncertain. From germline, CDR1 is SGHVS and CDR2 FQNEAQ. The CDR3 loop spans 12 amino acids. The germline V and J ends were trimmed by 5 bases and 5 bases, with 6 bases remaining between them.

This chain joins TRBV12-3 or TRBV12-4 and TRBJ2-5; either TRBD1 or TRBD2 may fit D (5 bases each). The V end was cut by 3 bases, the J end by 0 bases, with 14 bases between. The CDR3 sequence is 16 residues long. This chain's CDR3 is CASSLNGDPYQETQYF. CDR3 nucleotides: TGTGCCAGCAGTTTGAATGGGGACCCGTACCAAGAGACCCAGTACTTC.

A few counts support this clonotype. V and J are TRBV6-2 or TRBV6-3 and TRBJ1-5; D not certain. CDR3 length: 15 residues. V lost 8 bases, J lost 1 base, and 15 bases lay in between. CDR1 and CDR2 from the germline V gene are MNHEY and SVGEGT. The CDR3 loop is CASGNRAGSNQPQHF. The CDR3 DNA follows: TGTGCCAGCGGAAATCGGGCCGGGAGCAATCAGCCCCAGCATTTT.

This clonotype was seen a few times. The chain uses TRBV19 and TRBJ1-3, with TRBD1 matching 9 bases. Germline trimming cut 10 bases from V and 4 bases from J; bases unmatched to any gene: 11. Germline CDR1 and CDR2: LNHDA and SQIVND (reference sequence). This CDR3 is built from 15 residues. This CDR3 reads CATRPGQGSGNTIYF. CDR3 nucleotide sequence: TGTGCCACCAGACCGGGACAGGGTTCCGGAAACACCATATATTTT.

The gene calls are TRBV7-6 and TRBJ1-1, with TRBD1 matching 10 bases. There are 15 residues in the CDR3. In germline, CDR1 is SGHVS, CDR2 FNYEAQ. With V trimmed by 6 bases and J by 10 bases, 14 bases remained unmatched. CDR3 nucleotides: TGTGCCAGCAGACCCGGGACAGGGGACTCGGGGGGAGCTTTCTTT. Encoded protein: CASRPGTGDSGGAFF.